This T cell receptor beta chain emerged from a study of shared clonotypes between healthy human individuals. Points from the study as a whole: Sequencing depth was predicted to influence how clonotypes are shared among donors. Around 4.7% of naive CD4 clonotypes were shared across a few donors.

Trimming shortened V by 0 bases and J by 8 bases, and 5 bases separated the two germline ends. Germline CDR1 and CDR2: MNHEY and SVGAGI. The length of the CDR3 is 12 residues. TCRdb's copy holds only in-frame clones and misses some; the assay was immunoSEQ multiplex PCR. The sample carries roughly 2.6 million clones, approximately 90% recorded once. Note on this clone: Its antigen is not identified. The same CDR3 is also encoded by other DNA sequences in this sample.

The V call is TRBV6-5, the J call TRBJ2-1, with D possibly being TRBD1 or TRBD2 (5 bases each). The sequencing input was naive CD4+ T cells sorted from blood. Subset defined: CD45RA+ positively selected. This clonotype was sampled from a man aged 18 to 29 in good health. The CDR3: CASSYSGDEQFF. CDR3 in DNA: TGTGCCAGCAGTTACTCGGGGGATGAGCAGTTCTTC.